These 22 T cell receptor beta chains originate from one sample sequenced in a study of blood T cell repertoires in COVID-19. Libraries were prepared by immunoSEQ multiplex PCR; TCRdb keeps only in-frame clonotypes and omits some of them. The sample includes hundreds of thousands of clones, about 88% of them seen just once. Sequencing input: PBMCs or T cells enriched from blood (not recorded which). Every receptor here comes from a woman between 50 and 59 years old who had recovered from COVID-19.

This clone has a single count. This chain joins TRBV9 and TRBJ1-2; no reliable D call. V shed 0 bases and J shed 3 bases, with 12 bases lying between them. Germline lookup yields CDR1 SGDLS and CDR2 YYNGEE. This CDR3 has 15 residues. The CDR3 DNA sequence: TGTGCCAGCAGCGTAGATTTGGGCCAGGACTATGGCTACACCTTC. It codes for CASSVDLGQDYGYTF. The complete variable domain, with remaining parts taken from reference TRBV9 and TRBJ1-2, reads DSGVTQTPKHLITATGQRVTLRCSPRSGDLSVYWYQQSLDQGLQFLIQYYNGEERAKGNILERFSAQQFPDLHSELNLSSLELGDSALYFCASSVDLGQDYGYTFGSGTRLTVV.

The CDR3 here is CASTPPGHGHGYTF. The CDR3 region has the DNA TGTGCCAGCACCCCGCCGGGACATGGGCATGGCTACACCTTC. The V and J genes are TRBV28 and TRBJ1-2; D may be TRBD1 (6 bases). Germline loops: CDR1 MDHEN, CDR2 SYDVKM. Trimming took 7 bases from V and 6 from J, leaving 18 bases between them. The CDR3 length is 14 residues.

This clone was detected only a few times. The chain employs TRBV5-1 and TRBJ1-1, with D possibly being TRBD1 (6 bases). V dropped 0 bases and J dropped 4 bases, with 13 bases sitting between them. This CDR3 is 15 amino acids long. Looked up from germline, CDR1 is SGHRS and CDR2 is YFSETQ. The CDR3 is CASSLVAGVGTEAFF. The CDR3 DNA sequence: TGCGCCAGCAGCTTGGTCGCAGGGGTGGGCACTGAAGCTTTCTTT. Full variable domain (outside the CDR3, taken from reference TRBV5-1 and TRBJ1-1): KAGVTQTPRYLIKTRGQQVTLSCSPISGHRSVSWYQQTPGQGLQFLFEYFSETQRNKGNFPGRFSGRQFSNSRSEMNVSTLELGDSALYLCASSLVAGVGTEAFFGQGTRLTVV.

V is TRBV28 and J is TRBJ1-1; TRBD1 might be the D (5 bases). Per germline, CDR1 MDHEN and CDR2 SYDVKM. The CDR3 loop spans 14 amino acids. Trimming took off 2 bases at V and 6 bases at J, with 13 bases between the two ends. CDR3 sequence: CASSLTRVLAEAFF. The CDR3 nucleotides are TGTGCCAGCAGTTTAACCAGGGTGCTCGCTGAAGCTTTCTTT.

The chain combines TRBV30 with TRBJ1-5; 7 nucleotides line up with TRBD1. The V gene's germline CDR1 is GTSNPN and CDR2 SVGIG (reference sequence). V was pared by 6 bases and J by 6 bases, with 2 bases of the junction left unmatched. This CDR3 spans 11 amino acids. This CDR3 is CACGTAQPQHF. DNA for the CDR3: TGTGCCTGCGGGACAGCTCAGCCCCAGCATTTT.

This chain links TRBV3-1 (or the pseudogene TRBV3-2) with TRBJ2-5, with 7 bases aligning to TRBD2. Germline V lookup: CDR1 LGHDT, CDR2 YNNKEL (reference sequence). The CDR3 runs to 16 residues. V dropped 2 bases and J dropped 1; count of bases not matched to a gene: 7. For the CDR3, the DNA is TGTGCCAGCAGCCAATGGTCTAGCGGAGTCCAAGAGACCCAGTACTTC. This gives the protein CASSQWSSGVQETQYF.

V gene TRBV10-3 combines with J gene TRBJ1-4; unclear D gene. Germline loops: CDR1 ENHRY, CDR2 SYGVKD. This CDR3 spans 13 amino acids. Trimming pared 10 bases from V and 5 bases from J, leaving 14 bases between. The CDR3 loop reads CATLNPGNEKLFF. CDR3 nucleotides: TGTGCCACACTAAACCCGGGGAATGAAAAACTGTTTTTT.

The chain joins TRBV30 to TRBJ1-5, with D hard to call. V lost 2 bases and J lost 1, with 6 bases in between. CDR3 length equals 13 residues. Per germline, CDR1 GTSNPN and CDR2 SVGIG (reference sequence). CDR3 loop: CAWSRESNQPQHF. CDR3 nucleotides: TGTGCCTGGAGTAGGGAGAGCAATCAGCCCCAGCATTTT. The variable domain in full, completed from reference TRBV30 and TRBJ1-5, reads SQTIHQWPATLVQPVGSPLSLECTVEGTSNPNLYWYRQAAGRGLQLLFYSVGIGQISSEVPQNLSASRPQDRQFILSSKKLLLSDSGFYLCAWSRESNQPQHFGDGTRLSIL.

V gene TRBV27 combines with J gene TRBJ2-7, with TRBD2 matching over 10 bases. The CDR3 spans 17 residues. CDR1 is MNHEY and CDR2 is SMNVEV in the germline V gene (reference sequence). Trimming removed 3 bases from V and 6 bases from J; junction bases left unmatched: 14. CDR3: CASSFRGTASGSGEQYF. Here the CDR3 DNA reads TGTGCCAGCAGTTTCCGAGGGACAGCTAGCGGGAGCGGCGAGCAGTACTTC.

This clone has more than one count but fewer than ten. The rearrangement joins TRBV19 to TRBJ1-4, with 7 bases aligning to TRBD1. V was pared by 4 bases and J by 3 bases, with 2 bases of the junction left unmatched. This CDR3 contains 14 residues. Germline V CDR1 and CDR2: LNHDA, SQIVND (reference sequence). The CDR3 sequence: CASSTGQSNEKLFF. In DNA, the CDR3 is TGTGCCAGTAGTACGGGACAGTCTAATGAAAAACTGTTTTTT.

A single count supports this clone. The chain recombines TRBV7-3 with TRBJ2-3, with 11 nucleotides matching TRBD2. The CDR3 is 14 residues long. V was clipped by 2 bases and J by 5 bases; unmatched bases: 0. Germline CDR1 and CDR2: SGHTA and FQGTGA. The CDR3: CASSLGLAGDTQYF. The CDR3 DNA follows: TGTGCCAGCAGCTTAGGACTAGCGGGAGATACGCAGTATTTT.

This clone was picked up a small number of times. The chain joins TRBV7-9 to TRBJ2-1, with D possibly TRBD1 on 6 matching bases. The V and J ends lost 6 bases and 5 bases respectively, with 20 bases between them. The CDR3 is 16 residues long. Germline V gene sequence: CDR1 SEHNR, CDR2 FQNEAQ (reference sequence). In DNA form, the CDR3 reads TGTGCCAGCAGACTACAGGGATCTCCTGAGGACAATGAGCAGTTCTTC. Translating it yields CASRLQGSPEDNEQFF.

The CDR3 DNA sequence: TGTGCCAGCAGTTCAGACTTGTTTAACACTGAAGCTTTCTTT. Its protein product is CASSSDLFNTEAFF. The chain recombines TRBV6-5 with TRBJ1-1; D ambiguous. Trimming stripped 4 bases from V and 2 bases from J, with 11 bases between. Germline lookup yields CDR1 MNHEY and CDR2 SVGAGI. The CDR3 length is 14 residues.

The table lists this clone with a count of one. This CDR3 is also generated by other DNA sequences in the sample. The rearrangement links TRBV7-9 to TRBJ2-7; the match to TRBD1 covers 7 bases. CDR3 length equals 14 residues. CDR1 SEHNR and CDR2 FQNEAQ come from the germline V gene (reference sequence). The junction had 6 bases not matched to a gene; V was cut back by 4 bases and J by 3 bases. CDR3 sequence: CASSSTTGNYEQYF. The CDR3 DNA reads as TGTGCCAGCAGCTCGACGACAGGGAACTACGAGCAGTACTTC.

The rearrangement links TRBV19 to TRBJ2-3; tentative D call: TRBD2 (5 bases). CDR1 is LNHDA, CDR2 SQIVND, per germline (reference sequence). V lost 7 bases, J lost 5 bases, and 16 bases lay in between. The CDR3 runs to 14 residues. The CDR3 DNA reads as TGTGCCAGTAACGGCGGAGGCGGAGTAGATACGCAGTATTTT. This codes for CASNGGGGVDTQYF.

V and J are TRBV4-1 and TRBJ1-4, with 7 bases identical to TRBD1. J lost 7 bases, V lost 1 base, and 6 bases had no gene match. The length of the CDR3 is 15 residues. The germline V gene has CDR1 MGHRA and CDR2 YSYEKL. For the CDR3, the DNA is TGCGCCAGCAGCCAAGGACAGGGTCGGGCTGAAAAACTGTTTTTT. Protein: CASSQGQGRAEKLFF.

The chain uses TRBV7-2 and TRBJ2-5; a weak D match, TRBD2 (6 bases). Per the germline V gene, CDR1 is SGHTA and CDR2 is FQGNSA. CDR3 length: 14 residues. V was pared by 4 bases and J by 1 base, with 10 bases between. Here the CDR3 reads CASSSGEVQETQYF. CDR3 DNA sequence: TGTGCCAGCAGCTCTGGGGAGGTCCAAGAGACCCAGTACTTC.

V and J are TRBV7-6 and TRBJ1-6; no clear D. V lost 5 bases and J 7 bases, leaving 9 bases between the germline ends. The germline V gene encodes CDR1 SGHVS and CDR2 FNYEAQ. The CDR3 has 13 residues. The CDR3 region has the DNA TGTGCCAGCAGCCCACGACAAAATTCACCCCTCCACTTT. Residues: CASSPRQNSPLHF.

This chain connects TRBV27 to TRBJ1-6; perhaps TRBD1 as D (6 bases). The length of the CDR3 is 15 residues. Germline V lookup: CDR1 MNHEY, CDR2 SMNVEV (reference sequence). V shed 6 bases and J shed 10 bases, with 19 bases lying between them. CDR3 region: CASRLDRRLESPLHF. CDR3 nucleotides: TGTGCCAGCAGGTTAGACAGGCGTTTAGAATCACCCCTCCACTTT.

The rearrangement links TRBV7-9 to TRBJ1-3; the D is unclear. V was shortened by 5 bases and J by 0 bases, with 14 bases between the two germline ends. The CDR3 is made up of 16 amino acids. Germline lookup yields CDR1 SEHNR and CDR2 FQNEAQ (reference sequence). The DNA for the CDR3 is TGTGCCAGCAGCCCTCTCCGCGGAAGCTCTGGAAACACCATATATTTT. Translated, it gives CASSPLRGSSGNTIYF.

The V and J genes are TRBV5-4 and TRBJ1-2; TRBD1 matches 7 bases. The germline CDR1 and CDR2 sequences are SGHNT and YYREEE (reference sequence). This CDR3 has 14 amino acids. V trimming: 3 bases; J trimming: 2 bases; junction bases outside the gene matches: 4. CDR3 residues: CASSSPDRNYGYTF. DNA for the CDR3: TGTGCCAGCAGCTCGCCGGACAGGAACTATGGCTACACCTTC.

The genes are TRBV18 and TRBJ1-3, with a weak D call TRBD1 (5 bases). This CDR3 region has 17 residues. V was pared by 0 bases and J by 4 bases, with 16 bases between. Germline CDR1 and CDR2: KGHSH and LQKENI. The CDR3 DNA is TGTGCCAGCTCACCACCCCCGGGGAGGACAACCGGAAACACCATATATTTT. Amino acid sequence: CASSPPPGRTTGNTIYF.